Sequencing of this TCR beta chain was carried out in a study of blood T cell repertoires in COVID-19 (dated by TCRdb to about 2020). With regard to the full study: Collaborator samples came from the United States, Italy and Spain and covered acute and convalescent phases of COVID-19. Where available, HLA class I and class II types were obtained from metadata supplied by the sample provider rather than from assay-based typing. The samples were drawn from two sources: the first 160 participants of the ongoing ImmuneRACE study, and approximately 1,300 subjects contributed by 6 global collaborators. The prospective study material was composed of cDNA or gDNA derived from T cells, B-cell-depleted T cells, or PBMCs. A de-identified subject ID, COVID-19 status, age in years and sex were almost always included in the sample metadata. The repertoires were made available in a free public database intended to serve as a resource for research on the immune response to SARS-CoV-2. Subjects who had been exposed to COVID-19, were actively infected with it, or had recovered from it provided the deeply sampled blood TCRbeta repertoires that made up the dataset.

Collaborating institutions collected whole blood in K2EDTA tubes following their own protocols. For TCRbeta analysis, collaborators shipped samples in one of three forms: frozen whole blood, isolated PBMCs, or DNA extracted from either of those sample types. The immunoSEQ Assay, a bias-controlled multiplex PCR, was used to amplify TCRbeta CDR3 regions from genomic DNA. In the paper's pipeline: The number of nucleated cells in each sample was estimated from the amplification of reference gene primers within the assay. To quantify the absolute abundance of each unique TCRbeta CDR3 rearrangement, sequence reads were collapsed and filtered. Productive Simpson clonality was computed per sample as the square root of Simpson's diversity index over productive rearrangements. TCRdb mirrors the immuneACCESS table, restricted to in-frame sequences. Some clones are absent from its copies; in checked studies, under half trace to an unresolved V gene, and the reason for the others is unknown. V and J calls plus clone size are reproduced from that table; the DNA served to infer D and trimming. This sample comprises more than 400,000 clones, roughly 85% of them detected only once. Under 4% of the sample rests with the top ten.

Overall study results and their limits: The amount of clinical and demographic metadata varied by source and participant and was provided uncurated.

From a lookup of the germline V gene, CDR1 and CDR2 are SGHNT and YENEEA. CDR3 length: 13 amino acids, cysteine to phenylalanine. The entry retains the CDR3 DNA only, 39 bases that are in frame from base 1. Deletion took 5 bases off V and 6 bases off J, with a span of 13 bases between the germline ends. To note about this clone: This clone's antigen is unknown. The sample holds no much larger clone one base away, and base qualities are not on file.

The TCR was taken from a human donor in a cohort sampled during active COVID-19. This chain is built from TRBV11-3 and TRBJ2-5; TRBD2 is a weak D gene call, 5 bases matching. The sample was peripheral blood. This receptor carries the CDR3 CASSPGVLKTQYF. The bases read TGTGCCAGCAGCCCCGGGGTACTGAAGACCCAGTACTTC.